The sequence of this T cell receptor (beta chain) was determined in a study of T cell clusters in autoimmune cytopenias. Study in general: The median distinct TRB clonotype count was a few thousand per sample, from a median approximately 51,000 reads.

Multiplex touch-down PCR amplified TRB using TRB-A and TRB-B pools in one tube. TCRdb re-called the multiplex PCR reads; one entry per CDR3 protein, DNA not given. Its table records some 6,900 distinct CDR3 sequences. TRB amplification used roughly 250 ng of peripheral blood genomic DNA. The CDR3 is made up of 18 amino acids. Germline lookup yields CDR1 SGHRS and CDR2 YFSETQ. The same specimen was also included in a second study, on T cell repertoires in aging, cancer and after chemotherapy.

The TCR was taken from a human donor in good health. The rearrangement uses TRBV5-1 and TRBJ2-3; TCRdb's D gene call, TRBD2, goes unchecked for lack of DNA. Material: peripheral blood. The CDR3 spells CASSLPLAGGRNTDTQYF. Full variable domain (outside the CDR3, taken from reference TRBV5-1 and TRBJ2-3): KAGVTQTPRYLIKTRGQQVTLSCSPISGHRSVSWYQQTPGQGLQFLFEYFSETQRNKGNFPGRFSGRQFSNSRSEMNVSTLELGDSALYLCASSLPLAGGRNTDTQYFGPGTRLTVL.